The entry that follows covers one T cell receptor beta chain sequence. Its antigen is currently unknown. The data belong to a study of T cells expressing NK-cell markers. Study at large: Sequenced donors, eight in total, included seven who were HCMV-seropositive and one who was seronegative. Findings and limits, study-wide: Once again these clonotypes came out on top in the CD3+CD56-NKG2C+ fraction of a handful of donors.

TCRdb re-called the 5' RACE reads and shows each CDR3 protein once, DNA omitted. The repertoire shows 150,000 to 200,000 distinct CDR3 sequences; the top ten hold less than 20%. This CDR3 has 13 amino acids. The V gene's germline CDR1 is LNHDA and CDR2 SQIVND (reference sequence). The chain combines TRBV19 with TRBJ2-3; TCRdb names TRBD2, which stays unverified in the absence of DNA. This receptor was identified in a woman aged 18-70 years in good health. The sequenced material came from blood T cells: a sorted CD56 or NKG2C T cell subset, CD4+ or CD8+ T cells, or bulk PBMC T cells (not recorded which). The CDR3 sequence: CASSTQSGSDVYF.